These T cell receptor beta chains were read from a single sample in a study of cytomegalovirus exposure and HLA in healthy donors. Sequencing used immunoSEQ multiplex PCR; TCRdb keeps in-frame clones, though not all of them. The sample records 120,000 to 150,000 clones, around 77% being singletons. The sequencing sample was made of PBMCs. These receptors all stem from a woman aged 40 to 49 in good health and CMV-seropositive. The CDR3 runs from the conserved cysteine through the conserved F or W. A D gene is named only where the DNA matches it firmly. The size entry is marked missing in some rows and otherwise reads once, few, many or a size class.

CDR3nt: TGTGCCAGCAGCTTTGGCCACGAGCAGTACTTC
CDR3aa: CASSFGHEQYF
abundance: once
d_gene: -
j_gene: TRBJ2-7
v_gene: TRBV7-9

CDR3nt: TGTGCCAGCAGCCAATCCAAAGGGGGAATTGGGTATGGCTACACCTTC
CDR3aa: CASSQSKGGIGYGYTF
abundance: -
d_gene: -
j_gene: TRBJ1-2
v_gene: TRBV4-2

CDR3nt: TGCGCCAGCAGCCCTACTGGAAACACCATATATTTT
CDR3aa: CASSPTGNTIYF
abundance: -
d_gene: -
j_gene: TRBJ1-3
v_gene: TRBV5-1

CDR3nt: TGTGCCAGCACCCAGATAGGTGTACAGGGTCTTTACAATGAGCAGTTCTTC
CDR3aa: CASTQIGVQGLYNEQFF
abundance: -
d_gene: -
j_gene: TRBJ2-1
v_gene: TRBV11-2

CDR3nt: TGTGCCAGCAGTTCCCGGGACAGGGGTTCCTACGAGCAGTACTTC
CDR3aa: CASSSRDRGSYEQYF
abundance: -
d_gene: TRBD1
j_gene: TRBJ2-7
v_gene: TRBV6-1

CDR3nt: TGTGCCAGCAGCTTGGCAGGGTTGGATCAGCCCCAGCATTTT
CDR3aa: CASSLAGLDQPQHF
abundance: -
d_gene: -
j_gene: TRBJ1-5
v_gene: TRBV5-5

CDR3nt: TGTGCCAGCAGCGTAGCAGGGGTAGCGGGGGGGCCTTCATCACAAGAGACCCAGTACTTC
CDR3aa: CASSVAGVAGGPSSQETQYF
abundance: -
d_gene: TRBD2
j_gene: TRBJ2-5
v_gene: TRBV9

CDR3nt: TGTGCCAGCAGCCAAGAAGACAGGCTATACAATGAGCAGTTCTTC
CDR3aa: CASSQEDRLYNEQFF
abundance: -
d_gene: -
j_gene: TRBJ2-1
v_gene: TRBV4-2

CDR3nt: TGTGCCAGCAGTGAACAGCGTGAAAGCACCGGGGAGCTGTTTTTT
CDR3aa: CASSEQRESTGELFF
abundance: -
d_gene: -
j_gene: TRBJ2-2
v_gene: TRBV6-1

CDR3nt: TGTGCCAGCAGAGGAGAGGACTACACCTTC
CDR3aa: CASRGEDYTF
abundance: -
d_gene: -
j_gene: TRBJ1-2
v_gene: TRBV28

CDR3nt: TGCGCCAGCAGCCTCCGCGCTGACGGGGGGGCTTACGAGCAGTACTTC
CDR3aa: CASSLRADGGAYEQYF
abundance: -
d_gene: TRBD2
j_gene: TRBJ2-7
v_gene: TRBV4-1

CDR3nt: TGTGCCAGCAGCTTCTCGGGGGGTAGCACTGAAGCTTTCTTT
CDR3aa: CASSFSGGSTEAFF
abundance: -
d_gene: -
j_gene: TRBJ1-1
v_gene: TRBV5-5

CDR3nt: TGTGCCAGTAGTAGCGGGATTTTGGACTCCTACGAGCAGTACTTC
CDR3aa: CASSSGILDSYEQYF
abundance: -
d_gene: -
j_gene: TRBJ2-7
v_gene: TRBV19

CDR3nt: TGTGCCAGTAGTACGCCAGCCGTCGGGGAGCAGTACTTC
CDR3aa: CASSTPAVGEQYF
abundance: -
d_gene: -
j_gene: TRBJ2-7
v_gene: TRBV19

CDR3nt: TGTGCCAGTAGTATCCAGGAAAACACTGAAGCTTTCTTT
CDR3aa: CASSIQENTEAFF
abundance: -
d_gene: -
j_gene: TRBJ1-1
v_gene: TRBV19

CDR3nt: TGTGCCAGCAGTGGACTCTCCTTATCAAAAGAGGCCTACAATGAGCAGTTCTTC
CDR3aa: CASSGLSLSKEAYNEQFF
abundance: -
d_gene: -
j_gene: TRBJ2-1
v_gene: TRBV6-1

CDR3nt: TGTGCCAGCAGTCCGCAAAACAGGGTTACTGAAGCTTTCTTT
CDR3aa: CASSPQNRVTEAFF
abundance: -
d_gene: -
j_gene: TRBJ1-1
v_gene: TRBV27

CDR3nt: TGCGCCAGCAGCTCTTGGACAGGATCACCCTACGAGCAGTACTTC
CDR3aa: CASSSWTGSPYEQYF
abundance: -
d_gene: TRBD1
j_gene: TRBJ2-7
v_gene: TRBV5-1

CDR3nt: TGTGCCAGTCAGGAAGGGGGCATCTCACCCCTCCACTTT
CDR3aa: CASQEGGISPLHF
abundance: -
d_gene: TRBD1
j_gene: TRBJ1-6
v_gene: TRBV19

CDR3nt: TGTGCCAGCAGCTCCTACAGGGACAACCCCTATGGCTACACCTTC
CDR3aa: CASSSYRDNPYGYTF
abundance: -
d_gene: -
j_gene: TRBJ1-2
v_gene: TRBV5-4

CDR3nt: TGTGCCAGCAGCTTGGTTGCGGCGGGGAACACTGAAGCTTTCTTT
CDR3aa: CASSLVAAGNTEAFF
abundance: -
d_gene: -
j_gene: TRBJ1-1
v_gene: TRBV5-6

CDR3nt: TGTGCCAGCAGCCAAGGATTGGACTGGAGGGAGACCCAGTACTTC
CDR3aa: CASSQGLDWRETQYF
abundance: -
d_gene: -
j_gene: TRBJ2-5
v_gene: TRBV4-2

CDR3nt: TGTGCCAGCAGTGATGTCAGGCTGAACACTGAAGCTTTCTTT
CDR3aa: CASSDVRLNTEAFF
abundance: -
d_gene: -
j_gene: TRBJ1-1
v_gene: TRBV2

CDR3nt: TGTGCCAGCAGCCCGGGGGGCGAGAACGAGCAGTACTTC
CDR3aa: CASSPGGENEQYF
abundance: -
d_gene: -
j_gene: TRBJ2-7
v_gene: TRBV4-2

CDR3nt: TGTGCCATCAGTCCCAGGGCCGCAGGAGCTATTATAACCTACGAGCAGTACTTC
CDR3aa: CAISPRAAGAIITYEQYF
abundance: -
d_gene: -
j_gene: TRBJ2-7
v_gene: TRBV10-3

CDR3nt: TGTGCCAGCAGTTTCCCTGACAGGGCACAGCCCCAGCATTTT
CDR3aa: CASSFPDRAQPQHF
abundance: -
d_gene: TRBD1
j_gene: TRBJ1-5
v_gene: TRBV28

CDR3nt: TGTGCCAGCAGTACTAGCGGGGGGGAATACAATGAGCAGTTCTTC
CDR3aa: CASSTSGGEYNEQFF
abundance: -
d_gene: TRBD2
j_gene: TRBJ2-1
v_gene: TRBV2

CDR3nt: TGTGCCATGGGGGGGTCTGGAAACACCATATATTTT
CDR3aa: CAMGGSGNTIYF
abundance: -
d_gene: -
j_gene: TRBJ1-3
v_gene: TRBV10-3

CDR3nt: TGTGCCAGTAGTATATTACGAGCGGGGGGCTACGAGCAGTACTTC
CDR3aa: CASSILRAGGYEQYF
abundance: -
d_gene: TRBD2
j_gene: TRBJ2-7
v_gene: TRBV19

CDR3nt: TGTGCCAGCAGCCAAGGGGGTAGCGGGGGGGCGAACGCAGATACGCAGTATTTT
CDR3aa: CASSQGGSGGANADTQYF
abundance: few
d_gene: TRBD2
j_gene: TRBJ2-3
v_gene: TRBV4-2

CDR3nt: TGTGCCAGTAGTCCCTTGACAGGGGGAATTGGCTACACCTTC
CDR3aa: CASSPLTGGIGYTF
abundance: -
d_gene: TRBD1
j_gene: TRBJ1-2
v_gene: TRBV19

CDR3nt: TGTTCCAGCAGCTTTACGACCGCCCGGACAGCTGATTCACCCCTCCACTTT
CDR3aa: CSSSFTTARTADSPLHF
abundance: once
d_gene: -
j_gene: TRBJ1-6
v_gene: TRBV7-9

CDR3nt: TGTGCCAGCAGCCCCCCCCCTCTGCGGAATGAGCAGTTCTTC
CDR3aa: CASSPPPLRNEQFF
abundance: -
d_gene: -
j_gene: TRBJ2-1
v_gene: TRBV7-2

CDR3nt: TGTGCCAGCAGCTCTATGGACAGGGCTATTACTGAAGCTTTCTTT
CDR3aa: CASSSMDRAITEAFF
abundance: -
d_gene: TRBD1
j_gene: TRBJ1-1
v_gene: TRBV11-2

CDR3nt: TGCAGCGTTGCCAGCACTGAAGCTTTCTTT
CDR3aa: CSVASTEAFF
abundance: -
d_gene: -
j_gene: TRBJ1-1
v_gene: TRBV29-1

CDR3nt: TGTGCCAGCAGCATTGGACAGGGGGGTACCTACGAGCAGTACTTC
CDR3aa: CASSIGQGGTYEQYF
abundance: -
d_gene: TRBD1
j_gene: TRBJ2-7
v_gene: TRBV5-6

CDR3nt: TGTGCCAGCAGCGGGGGGACAGGGAGGGATGAAAAACTGTTTTTT
CDR3aa: CASSGGTGRDEKLFF
abundance: once
d_gene: TRBD1
j_gene: TRBJ1-4
v_gene: TRBV5-4

CDR3nt: TGTGCCAGCAGCTTAGCGCAGGGGGTTAGAGAGACCCAGTACTTC
CDR3aa: CASSLAQGVRETQYF
abundance: -
d_gene: TRBD1
j_gene: TRBJ2-5
v_gene: TRBV7-6

CDR3nt: TGTGCCAGCAGTGCAACAGGGGACGGAGTACACGAGCAGTACTTC
CDR3aa: CASSATGDGVHEQYF
abundance: few
d_gene: TRBD1
j_gene: TRBJ2-7
v_gene: TRBV25-1

CDR3nt: TGCGCCAGCAGCTTGGATAGCAATGAGCAGTTCTTC
CDR3aa: CASSLDSNEQFF
abundance: -
d_gene: -
j_gene: TRBJ2-1
v_gene: TRBV5-1

CDR3nt: TGTGCCAGCAGTCAACAGGGGAGGTGGTATGGCTACACCTTC
CDR3aa: CASSQQGRWYGYTF
abundance: once
d_gene: TRBD1
j_gene: TRBJ1-2
v_gene: TRBV6-5

CDR3nt: TGTGCCAGCTCACCTAGTTTGAACACTGAAGCTTTCTTT
CDR3aa: CASSPSLNTEAFF
abundance: -
d_gene: -
j_gene: TRBJ1-1
v_gene: TRBV18

CDR3nt: TGTGCCAGCAGTATAGGGGGCGCGGAGACCCAGTACTTC
CDR3aa: CASSIGGAETQYF
abundance: -
d_gene: TRBD1
j_gene: TRBJ2-5
v_gene: TRBV6-1

CDR3nt: TGTGCCAGCAGTGGGACAGGGAATCAGCCCCAGCATTTT
CDR3aa: CASSGTGNQPQHF
abundance: -
d_gene: TRBD1
j_gene: TRBJ1-5
v_gene: TRBV6-5

CDR3nt: TGTGCCAGCAATTCCCTTGGTGGGGGGTTGGTTGAGCAGTTCTTC
CDR3aa: CASNSLGGGLVEQFF
abundance: once
d_gene: -
j_gene: TRBJ2-1
v_gene: TRBV6-5

CDR3nt: TGTTCCAGCAGCCCCGGGTACGATCCCGGCCCGGTTCCCCAGTACTTC
CDR3aa: CSSSPGYDPGPVPQYF
abundance: -
d_gene: -
j_gene: TRBJ2-5
v_gene: TRBV7-9

CDR3nt: TGTGCCAGCAGCGCGGGACGGACTTACGAGCAGTTCTTC
CDR3aa: CASSAGRTYEQFF
abundance: -
d_gene: -
j_gene: TRBJ2-1
v_gene: TRBV7-3

CDR3nt: TGCGCCAGCAGCTTGAGTGACAGCAGCATTTATTCACCCCTCCACTTT
CDR3aa: CASSLSDSSIYSPLHF
abundance: -
d_gene: -
j_gene: TRBJ1-6
v_gene: TRBV5-1

CDR3nt: TGTGCCAGCAGTTACTCGCGGTCACCCCTCCACTTT
CDR3aa: CASSYSRSPLHF
abundance: -
d_gene: -
j_gene: TRBJ1-6
v_gene: TRBV6-5

CDR3nt: TGTGCCAGCAGCCAGGGGCTCAATGAGCAGTTCTTC
CDR3aa: CASSQGLNEQFF
abundance: -
d_gene: -
j_gene: TRBJ2-1
v_gene: TRBV7-9

CDR3nt: TGCGCCAGCAGCTTGGGAGGGACACAAACTGAAGCTTTCTTT
CDR3aa: CASSLGGTQTEAFF
abundance: -
d_gene: -
j_gene: TRBJ1-1
v_gene: TRBV5-1

CDR3nt: TGTGCCAGCAGCTTAGTCAGGGGGCACGAGCAGTACTTC
CDR3aa: CASSLVRGHEQYF
abundance: few
d_gene: TRBD1
j_gene: TRBJ2-7
v_gene: TRBV7-9

CDR3nt: TGCAGCGTCGGGACTGTAGCCAAAAACATTCAGTACTTC
CDR3aa: CSVGTVAKNIQYF
abundance: -
d_gene: -
j_gene: TRBJ2-4
v_gene: TRBV29-1

CDR3nt: TGTGCCAGCAGCGCAAACACAGATACGCAGTATTTT
CDR3aa: CASSANTDTQYF
abundance: -
d_gene: -
j_gene: TRBJ2-3
v_gene: TRBV9

CDR3nt: TGTGCCAGCGCCACAGGGGTTGCTAACTATGGCTACACCTTC
CDR3aa: CASATGVANYGYTF
abundance: -
d_gene: TRBD1
j_gene: TRBJ1-2
v_gene: TRBV11-2

CDR3nt: TGCGCCAGCAGTCATCCGTATGACTTCTCCTACGAGCAGTACTTC
CDR3aa: CASSHPYDFSYEQYF
abundance: -
d_gene: -
j_gene: TRBJ2-7
v_gene: TRBV23-1

CDR3nt: TGTGCCAGCAGATTGACAGTTAAAGGTGAGCAGTTCTTC
CDR3aa: CASRLTVKGEQFF
abundance: -
d_gene: -
j_gene: TRBJ2-1
v_gene: TRBV28